Listed below are T cell receptor beta chains from one sample, sequenced in a study of blood T cell repertoires in COVID-19. The assay was immunoSEQ multiplex PCR, and TCRdb's table has in-frame clones only and misses some. Among approximately 190,000 clones listed, around 84% were seen once. The sequencing input was peripheral blood. These TCRs come from a man aged 25 to 45 with active or convalescent COVID-19. CDR3s include the opening cysteine and the closing phenylalanine or tryptophan. A D gene is named only where the DNA matches it firmly. Size values are once, few and many counts, or a class for expanded clones, and some rows have none.

clone_size	v_call	j_call	d_call	cdr3_nt	cdr3_aa
NA	TRBV6-6	TRBJ1-5	NA	TGTGCCAGCAGTCGGGGCCTGGCGACAGTACCGTATCAGCCCCAGCATTTT	CASSRGLATVPYQPQHF
NA	TRBV19	TRBJ1-5	TRBD1	TGTGCCAGTAGTATAGGGACAGGGCTCAATCAGCCCCAGCATTTT	CASSIGTGLNQPQHF
NA	TRBV3-1/TRBV3-2	TRBJ1-1	TRBD1	TGTGCCAGCAGCCCCCAATCGGACAGGGAAGCTTTCTTT	CASSPQSDREAFF
NA	TRBV9	TRBJ2-1	TRBD2	TGTGCCAGCTCCCGGGGACTAGCGGACTACAATGAGCAGTTCTTC	CASSRGLADYNEQFF
NA	TRBV28	TRBJ1-2	NA	TGTGCCAGCAGTTCCTACAGGGTTGGCTACACCTTC	CASSSYRVGYTF
NA	TRBV2	TRBJ2-3	NA	TGTGCCAGCAAGCCAGCGGGCCTTGTCACAGATACGCAGTATTTT	CASKPAGLVTDTQYF
NA	TRBV12-5	TRBJ1-1	NA	TGTGCTAGTGGACCCCCCCGGGGTACTGAAGCTTTCTTT	CASGPPRGTEAFF
NA	TRBV7-9	TRBJ2-1	TRBD2	TGTGCCAGCAGCCCGCGGGGGGAGGATGAGCAGTTCTTC	CASSPRGEDEQFF
few	TRBV11-3	TRBJ1-2	NA	TGTGCCAGCAGCTTAGATCTGCAGGGGCTGGATGGCTACACCTTC	CASSLDLQGLDGYTF
once	TRBV19	TRBJ2-3	TRBD1	TGTGCCAGTACCGCGAGAGCAGGGGGCTCAGATACGCAGTATTTT	CASTARAGGSDTQYF
NA	TRBV7-3	TRBJ1-2	NA	TGTGCCAGCAGCCCCGGACAAGCACGCTATGGCTACACCTTC	CASSPGQARYGYTF
NA	TRBV19	TRBJ2-5	TRBD2	TGTGCCAGTAGCCGAGGACTAGCGGACCAAGAGACCCAGTACTTC	CASSRGLADQETQYF
NA	TRBV19	TRBJ2-6	NA	TGTGCCAGTAAGGGGTCCGGGGCCAACGTCCTGACTTTC	CASKGSGANVLTF
NA	TRBV29-1	TRBJ2-1	TRBD2	TGCAGCGTTGAAGCTCAGGGACTAGGGTCGTTGGGAGAGCAGTTCTTC	CSVEAQGLGSLGEQFF
NA	TRBV9	TRBJ1-6	NA	TGTGCCAGCAGCGCCCCCAACGGGTTAAATAATTCACCCCTCCACTTT	CASSAPNGLNNSPLHF
few	TRBV2	TRBJ1-5	TRBD1	TGTGCCAGCAGCGGGGACAGGGGGCTAAATCAGCCCCAGCATTTT	CASSGDRGLNQPQHF